This T cell receptor beta chain was profiled in a study of beta chain features in type 1 diabetes. CDR3 length: 15 amino acids. Germline V gives CDR1 KGHSH, CDR2 LQKENI. V was pared by 6 bases and J by 3 bases, with 18 bases between. Every isolated RNA sample was fully reverse transcribed, so sequencing captured expressed TCRB transcripts. The table came from immunoSEQ multiplex PCR; TCRdb's copy has only in-frame clones and leaves some out. The profile shows over 600,000 clones, approximately 13% of them singletons. With regard to this clone: The antigen remains undetermined.

The study's findings and limits: Sampled from patients, naive, central memory and Treg TCRB repertoires appeared more similar than those sampled from healthy donors. The study found moderately but significantly shorter TCRB CDR3s in all four CD4+ subsets of Type 1 diabetes patients.

This chain uses TRBV18 with TRBJ2-7, with D maybe TRBD1 (6 bases). Sequenced input: naive CD4+ T cells from blood. The clonotype originates from a man aged 25-45 years with type 1 diabetes. The CDR3 sequence is CASSERRDTHYEQYF. Written as DNA, the CDR3 is TGTGCCAGCTCTGAACGCCGGGACACTCACTACGAGCAGTACTTC.